This entry describes one T cell receptor (beta chain). Treatment of the sample: randomized to nivolumab then ipilimumab (arm A) or the reverse (arm B). The data originate from a study of sequential checkpoint blockade in melanoma. Study information: After both sequences, patients received maintenance nivolumab. TCRbeta immunosequencing was performed on DNA from roughly 90 pretreatment melanoma tumor samples.

The repertoire was sequenced with immunoSEQ multiplex PCR; TCRdb's copy has only in-frame clones and lacks some. This sample has 7,000 to 9,500 clones, with 20% to 25% found just once. V was shortened by 0 bases and J by 1 base, with 13 bases between the two germline ends. The germline CDR1 and CDR2 sequences are GTSNPN and SVGIG (reference sequence). CDR3 size: 16 residues. The material sequenced was tumor tissue (inferred from file names), taken from a patient given nivolumab and ipilimumab in sequence. The chain links TRBV30 to TRBJ1-3, with D maybe TRBD1 (5 bases). The origin of this receptor is a human donor with melanoma. CDR3 sequence: CAWSVWTRASGNTIYF. In DNA, the CDR3 is TGTGCCTGGAGTGTATGGACCAGGGCTTCTGGAAACACCATATATTTT.